This TCR beta chain was sequenced in a study of T cell changes during pregnancy in multiple sclerosis. The table came from immunoSEQ multiplex PCR; TCRdb's copy has only in-frame clones and leaves some out. The data contain 40,000 or so clones, about 90% of them singletons. The CDR3 consists of 13 residues. In germline, CDR1 is ENHRY, CDR2 SYGVKD. To note about this clone: At one end the junction does not follow the germline gene, possibly because of a read error.

The V gene is TRBV10-3, the J gene TRBJ2-7; 9 nucleotides align to TRBD1. The sequenced sample was CD4+ T cells from peripheral blood mononuclear cells, obtained in the third trimester of pregnancy. The TCR was taken from a female donor in good health, enrolled as a control in a pregnancy study. The CDR3 sequence is CATRQGGSDEQYF. The CDR3 region has the DNA TGTGCCACTCGACAGGGGGGCTCCGACGAGCAGTACTTC.